This is a list of T cell receptor beta chains from one sample in a study of cytomegalovirus exposure and HLA in healthy donors. Repertoires were generated with immunoSEQ multiplex PCR, while TCRdb's copy carries only in-frame clones and drops some. Found here are some 110,000 clones, approximately 86% of them singletons; the top ten hold 5% to 6.5%. The source material was PBMCs. The receptors come from a man aged 18 to 29 in good health and CMV-seronegative. CDR3s include the opening cysteine and the closing phenylalanine or tryptophan. Fields, in order: J gene, V gene, clone size, D gene, CDR3 DNA, CDR3 protein. D genes are given only for firm matches. Not all rows give a size; the values are once, few, many and, for expanded clones, a class.

TRBJ1-2 TRBV19 once - TGTGCCAGTAGTATACGGGGGGCTGGGACTAACTATGGCTACACCTTC CASSIRGAGTNYGYTF
TRBJ2-7 TRBV18 - - TGTGCCAGCTCACCAAGCCAGGGAGGATCCGACGAGCAGTACTTC CASSPSQGGSDEQYF
TRBJ1-1 TRBV11-2 - TRBD1 TGTGCCAGCAGCTCACGGGACAGCCAGCTGAACACTGAAGCTTTCTTT CASSSRDSQLNTEAFF
TRBJ1-2 TRBV6-4 - - TGTGCCAGCAGTGTCGGGGGTAACTATGGCTACACCTTC CASSVGGNYGYTF
TRBJ2-7 TRBV5-1 few TRBD2 TGCGCCAGCAGCTTTACACAAGCGGGAGGCTACGAGCAGTACTTC CASSFTQAGGYEQYF
TRBJ2-7 TRBV4-3 - - TGCGCCAGCAGCCAAGATTCGGGCAGGGGCAGCGAGCAGTACTTC CASSQDSGRGSEQYF
TRBJ1-5 TRBV27 medium-sized - TGTGCCAGCAGTTTTTTGGCCTCGGGGATAGACAATCAGCCCCAGCATTTT CASSFLASGIDNQPQHF
TRBJ2-1 TRBV27 - TRBD2 TGTGCCAGCAGAGGGGGGACTAGCGGCTCCTACAATGAGCAGTTCTTC CASRGGTSGSYNEQFF
TRBJ1-1 TRBV5-6 - - TGTGCCAGCAGCCCTCACGGAGGTCTTCTTATCAATATGAACACTGAAGCTTTCTTT CASSPHGGLLINMNTEAFF
TRBJ1-2 TRBV7-2 once TRBD1 TGTGCCAGCAGCTCCCGAGGGGGCAGCAACCTCTACACCTTC CASSSRGGSNLYTF
TRBJ2-7 TRBV10-3 - TRBD1 TGTGCCGCCAACAGGGGGAGCACCCTCTCCTACGAGCAGTACTTC CAANRGSTLSYEQYF
TRBJ1-2 TRBV19 - - TGTGCCAGCCGGGAACGGGCAAGGGGCTACACCTTC CASRERARGYTF
TRBJ2-1 TRBV6-5 - - TGTGCCAGCAGTGAAGAGGAGGAGTACAATGAGCAGTTCTTC CASSEEEEYNEQFF
TRBJ2-7 TRBV14 - TRBD1 TGTGCCAGCAGCGGGCGGGACAGGGTCTACGAGCAGTACTTC CASSGRDRVYEQYF
TRBJ2-1 TRBV5-5 few TRBD2 TGTGCCAGCAGCTTAAGGAGGAGGGGACTAGCTCGGAATGAGCAGTTCTTC CASSLRRRGLARNEQFF
TRBJ2-1 TRBV5-5 - TRBD2 TGTGCCAGCAGCTCCCGGACTAGCGGGAGCCCCAATGAGCAGTTCTTC CASSSRTSGSPNEQFF
TRBJ1-2 TRBV11-2 - - TGTGCCAGCAGCTTGCAACAGGGTGGCGGCTACACCTTC CASSLQQGGGYTF
TRBJ2-1 TRBV7-2 few - TGTGCCAGCAGCCCCCCTGGAGCGGCTACCTACAATGAGCAGTTCTTC CASSPPGAATYNEQFF
TRBJ1-3 TRBV7-2 - - TGTGCCAGCAGCCTGGACAGCAACTCTGGAAACACCATATATTTT CASSLDSNSGNTIYF
TRBJ2-2 TRBV7-3 once TRBD2 TGTGCCAGCAGCGCCCTAGCGGGAGGCGGGGAGCTGTTTTTT CASSALAGGGELFF
TRBJ1-2 TRBV6-1 - TRBD1 TGTGCCAGCAAGTTGATCACAGGGGACTATGGCTACACCTTC CASKLITGDYGYTF
TRBJ2-1 TRBV2 - TRBD1 TGTGCCAGCAGTGAAGCGCCCGGGACAGAAGCCTACAATGAGCAGTTCTTC CASSEAPGTEAYNEQFF
TRBJ2-7 TRBV18 - - TGTGCCAGCTCACCACGGAGCGCAGGGTCCTACGAGCAGTACTTC CASSPRSAGSYEQYF
TRBJ2-5 TRBV7-8 - TRBD1 TGTGCCAGCAGCCAATTCCGGGACAGGGAAGAGACCCAGTACTTC CASSQFRDREETQYF
TRBJ2-3 TRBV7-3 once - TGTGCCAGCGCCTCCATAACAGGGGAGGTAGATACGCAGTATTTT CASASITGEVDTQYF
TRBJ2-7 TRBV10-3 - TRBD2 TGTGCCATCAGCCGTACTAGCGGGAGTATCTCCCTATACGAGCAGTACTTC CAISRTSGSISLYEQYF
TRBJ2-1 TRBV14 once - TGTGCCAGCAGCCAAGAAACAGGATACTACAATGAGCAGTTCTTC CASSQETGYYNEQFF
TRBJ2-1 TRBV11-2 - - TGTGCCAGCAGCCACGTAGGGGATGAGCAGTTCTTC CASSHVGDEQFF
TRBJ1-5 TRBV28 few - TGTGCCAGCAGTTCCCCGGTCGATCGGGTTGGCAATCAGCCCCAGCATTTT CASSSPVDRVGNQPQHF
TRBJ1-1 TRBV30 once - TGTGCCTGGAGTGCTGCAAGCGGGCACACTGAAGCTTTCTTT CAWSAASGHTEAFF
TRBJ1-1 TRBV20-1 - - TGCAGTCCTTCAGAGAACACTGAAGCTTTCTTT CSPSENTEAFF
TRBJ2-1 TRBV5-1 once TRBD2 TGCGCCAGCAGCTCCGGGACTAGCGGGAGGGTGGTAAATGAGCAGTTCTTC CASSSGTSGRVVNEQFF
TRBJ1-6 TRBV9 - - TGTGCCAGCAGCGGGTCAGGGGTTAATAATTCACCCCTCCACTTT CASSGSGVNNSPLHF
TRBJ1-2 TRBV25-1 - TRBD1 TGTGCCAGCAGAGAAACAGGGGTTTACTATGGCTACACCTTC CASRETGVYYGYTF
TRBJ2-7 TRBV5-8 once TRBD1 TGTGCCAGCAGCTTGGACCCGGACAGGTCACCCTCCTACGAGCAGTACTTC CASSLDPDRSPSYEQYF
TRBJ1-2 TRBV28 - - TGTGCCAGCAGTTTACTAGCTAACTATGGCTACACCTTC CASSLLANYGYTF
TRBJ1-1 TRBV19 - - TGTGCCAGTAGTATAAATGGGGGAGGCACTGAAGCTTTCTTT CASSINGGGTEAFF
TRBJ1-2 TRBV6-1 - - TGTGCCAGCAGGACAGGAGATTATGGCTACACCTTC CASRTGDYGYTF
TRBJ1-3 TRBV5-1 - TRBD1 TGCGCCAGCAGCCTTGACAGGGGGCTAGGAAACACCATATATTTT CASSLDRGLGNTIYF
TRBJ1-4 TRBV7-9 - - TGTGCCAGCAGCCCAGCGGGATGGGAAAAACTGTTTTTT CASSPAGWEKLFF
TRBJ1-1 TRBV27 - - TGTGCCAGCAGTTCCCTTACAGGGCACGCTTTCTTT CASSSLTGHAFF
TRBJ1-2 TRBV19 - TRBD1 TGTGCCAGTAGTATAGGACAGGGTAACTATGGCTACACCTTC CASSIGQGNYGYTF
TRBJ1-4 TRBV19 - TRBD1 TGTGCCAGTAGTCTCGGGACAGCTAATGAAAAACTGTTTTTT CASSLGTANEKLFF
TRBJ2-1 TRBV6-5 once TRBD2 TGTGCCATCTCACTAGCGGGGCCTAATGAGCAGTTCTTC CAISLAGPNEQFF
TRBJ1-5 TRBV28 - - TGTGCCAGCAGTTTATTGACTTCGGGGGGTAATCAGCCCCAGCATTTT CASSLLTSGGNQPQHF
TRBJ2-7 TRBV6-1 few TRBD2 TGTGCCAGCAAAGCGGGAGGGCCCTACGAGCAGTACTTC CASKAGGPYEQYF
TRBJ1-2 TRBV29-1 - - TGCAGCGTTGTAGGGGTAGGGGACAATGGCTACACCTTC CSVVGVGDNGYTF
TRBJ1-2 TRBV2 - - TGTGCCAGCAGTGGGCGGTACGATAACTATGGCTACACCTTC CASSGRYDNYGYTF
TRBJ1-4 TRBV4-2 once - TGTGCCAGCAGCTCAATAGAAGAAAAACTGTTTTTT CASSSIEEKLFF
TRBJ2-5 TRBV4-3 - TRBD1 TGCGCCAGCAGCCTAAGTTGGACAGGGGGCTATGAGACCCAGTACTTC CASSLSWTGGYETQYF
TRBJ2-5 TRBV19 - - TGTGCCAGTAGTATAGCGTCCGGGGGAGAGACCCAGTACTTC CASSIASGGETQYF
TRBJ2-2 TRBV27 - TRBD2 TGTGCCAGCAGTTTGCTGGGGACTACCCGTGGTGGGGAGCTGTTTTTT CASSLLGTTRGGELFF
TRBJ1-1 TRBV30 - - TGTGCCTGGAGTGTAGGATCAGGTGGGAGGACTGAAGCTTTCTTT CAWSVGSGGRTEAFF
TRBJ1-6 TRBV11-3 - - TGTGCCAGCAGCTTAGATGGGCAGACAAATTCACCCCTCCACTTT CASSLDGQTNSPLHF